This T cell receptor (beta chain) was captured in a study of regulatory T cells in long-lasting Graves disease. Study observations and caveats: Clonotypes that were public and shared totalled a few thousand in persistent patients versus around 1,000 in new patients.

This clonotype was seen ten or more times. The antigen remains undetermined. Construction of the TCR beta libraries employed iRepertoire HTBI primers in conjunction with Arm-PCR of CDR3 regions. MiXCR, run by TCRdb on the multiplex PCR reads, gives a single entry per CDR3 protein. The table records about 470,000 distinct CDR3 sequences, less than 25% of them present only once. Germline-derived CDR1 and CDR2 are MNHEY and SMNVEV (reference sequence). After removal of 4 bases from V and 0 bases from J, the junction contained 3 bases not matched to a gene. CDR3 length: 14 amino acids. Noted time point: persistent/refractory GD, antithyroid drugs over 5 years with positive TRAb. Preparation of the TCR library used RNA extracted from PBMCs.

Here the sequenced sample was peripheral blood mononuclear cells (PBMCs), taken when the disease was refractory, from a patient treated with antithyroid drugs. This chain links TRBV27 with TRBJ2-7, with 7 bases that match TRBD1. The receptor was derived from a female donor with Graves disease. The CDR3: CASSSTGYSYEQYF. CDR3 coding DNA: TGTGCCAGCAGTTCGACAGGGTACTCCTACGAGCAGTACTTC.